The 24 T cell receptor beta chains listed next were all sequenced from one sample in a study of CD8+CD57+ T cells in acquired aplastic anemia. All patients picked for sequencing had shown, by flow cytometry, an expansion of CD8+CD57+ cells. Genomic DNA provided the template from which TCR beta VDJ and CDR3 profiles were obtained. MiXCR, run by TCRdb on the reads, gives a single entry per CDR3 protein. The profile shows 200,000 to 300,000 distinct CDR3 sequences, approximately 80% of them singletons. The material sequenced was sorted CD4+, CD8+, or CD8+CD57+ T cells (not recorded which) from PBMCs. Receptors were obtained from a human donor with aplastic anemia.

Here the CDR3 reads CASSVGAARNQPQAFF. The CDR3 bases are TGTGCCAGCAGCGTAGGGGCCGCCCGAAATCAGCCCCAAGCTTTCTTT. The rearrangement joins TRBV7-9 to TRBJ1-1, with a possible D match to TRBD1 (5 bases). This CDR3 is built from 16 residues. V gave up 5 bases and J gave up 9 bases, with 25 bases separating them. Germline CDR1 and CDR2: SEHNR and FQNEAQ (reference sequence).

V gene TRBV20-1 combines with J gene TRBJ2-7, with TRBD2 matching 8 bases. The germline V gene encodes CDR1 DFQATT and CDR2 SNEGSKA (reference sequence). There are 15 residues in the CDR3. Unmatched junction bases numbered 6, after V lost 0 bases and J lost 2 bases. The CDR3 protein is CSARDRQRETYEQYF. DNA for the CDR3: TGCAGTGCTAGAGATAGGCAGCGGGAGACCTACGAGCAGTACTTC.

As to this clonotype: Germline and junction disagree at one end, which may indicate a read error. V usage is TRBV15 and J usage is TRBJ1-6, with D hard to call. Germline V gene data show CDR1 as LNHNV and CDR2 as YYDKDF (reference sequence). The CDR3 contains 14 residues. CDR3 nucleotides: TGTGCCACCAGCAGGGGCTCCAGCCAAGAGCCCCTGCACTTC. This sequence encodes CATSRGSSQEPLHF. Full variable domain (missing parts from reference TRBV15 and TRBJ1-6): DAMVIQNPRYQVTQFGKPVTLSCSQTLNHNVMYWYQQKSSQAPKLLFHYYDKDFNNEADTPDNFQSRRPNTSFCFLDIRSPGLGDTAMYLCATSRGSSQEPLHFGNGTRLTVT.

This clonotype was observed a few times. The chain links TRBV2 to TRBJ2-3, with 7 positions matching TRBD1. The CDR3 length is 15 residues. J was trimmed by 3 bases and V by 6 bases; bases with no gene match: 9. Germline V lookup: CDR1 SNHLY, CDR2 FYNNEI. DNA for the CDR3: TGTGCCAGCAGCGTAGGGGGACAGCATACAGATACGCAGTATTTT. Amino acids: CASSVGGQHTDTQYF.

The rearrangement uses TRBV9 and TRBJ2-1, with a possible D match to TRBD2 (6 bases). The V gene lost 0 bases and the J gene lost 12 bases, with 22 bases spanning the gap. The CDR3 spans 16 residues. From germline, CDR1 is SGDLS and CDR2 YYNGEE. The CDR3 loop reads CASSVEDYPLVNTQFF. The CDR3 coding sequence is TGTGCCAGCAGCGTAGAGGACTATCCCCTGGTGAACACGCAGTTCTTC.

This clonotype was recorded a few times. The chain uses TRBV13 and TRBJ2-3, with 8 bases matching TRBD1. This CDR3 is 13 amino acids long. V trimming: 6 bases; J trimming: 1 base; junction bases outside the gene matches: 0. CDR1 is PRHDT and CDR2 is FYEKMQ in the germline V gene (reference sequence). CDR3 sequence reads: CASRQGGTDTQYF. CDR3 nucleotides: TGTGCCAGCAGACAGGGGGGCACAGATACGCAGTATTTT.

The V gene is TRBV7-9, the J gene TRBJ1-1, with D possibly matching TRBD1 (5 bases). The germline V gene encodes CDR1 SEHNR and CDR2 FQNEAQ (reference sequence). This CDR3 is 15 amino acids long. V was shortened by 6 bases and J by 14 bases, with 28 bases between the two germline ends. The CDR3, as DNA: TGTGCCAGCAGTGATGGGGGGATCCATGAGCAGTTCGTCTTCTTT. Protein product: CASSDGGIHEQFVFF.

The V call is TRBV2, the J call TRBJ2-4; either TRBD1 or TRBD2 may supply D (6 bases each). The J call is in doubt because the DNA end fits TRBJ2-3 better. Germline CDR1 and CDR2: SNHLY and FYNNEI. The CDR3 consists of 13 residues. CDR3 sequence: CASGDGGTIQQYF. CDR3 in DNA: TGTGCCAGCGGGGACGGGGGCACAATTCAGCAGTATTTT.

The V call is TRBV5-6, the J call TRBJ1-2; the D gene is possibly TRBD1 (6 bases). In germline, CDR1 is SGHDT, CDR2 YYEEEE. Trimming cost V 4 bases and J 5 bases, with 21 bases left between them. The CDR3 loop spans 16 amino acids. The CDR3 protein is CASSLRDNGLVYGYTF. In DNA form, the CDR3 reads TGTGCCAGCAGCCTCCGGGACAACGGGCTCGTATATGGCTACACCTTC.

This clonotype was recorded a few times. This chain joins TRBV5-6 and TRBJ2-3, with TRBD1 as a possible D gene (6 bases). V lost 2 bases and J lost 6, with 13 bases in between. This CDR3 comprises 14 residues. Germline V CDR1 and CDR2: SGHDT, YYEEEE. CDR3 residues: CASSLGQSPDTQYF. CDR3 sequence (DNA): TGTGCCAGCAGCTTAGGACAGAGTCCCGATACGCAGTATTTT. The full variable domain, its missing parts supplied by reference TRBV5-6 and TRBJ2-3, is DAGVTQSPTHLIKTRGQQVTLRCSPKSGHDTVSWYQQALGQGPQFIFQYYEEEERQRGNFPDRFSGHQFPNYSSELNVNALLLGDSALYLCASSLGQSPDTQYFGPGTRLTVL.

Concerning this clonotype: This likely comes from a read error, as the CDR3 has no conserved phenylalanine or tryptophan at its end. It is unclear where the CDR3 begins or ends on the DNA, so no DNA is shown, and the CDR3 is as TCRdb lists it. The chain carries TRBV2 and TRBJ2-4; the table names TRBD1, a call not compared with the DNA. From its first to its last residue, the CDR3 has 12 amino acids. Germline CDR1 is SNHLY and CDR2 is FYNNEI. The CDR3 sequence is CASGGAGTVPHY.

The V call is TRBV20-1, the J call TRBJ1-1; no clear D gene. The CDR3 sequence is 15 residues long. Trimming stripped 6 bases from V and 3 bases from J, with 20 bases between. Germline V gene lookup returns CDR1 DFQATT and CDR2 SNEGSKA (reference sequence). The CDR3 region has the DNA TGCAGTGCCAGACTACGGGTGAACACTGACACTGAAGCTTTCTTT. This translates into CSARLRVNTDTEAFF.

The chain carries TRBV24-1 and TRBJ2-3; 14 bases line up with TRBD2. After removal of 3 bases from V and 6 bases from J, the junction contained 4 bases not matched to a gene. The CDR3 runs 16 residues. Germline assignment: CDR1 KGHDR and CDR2 SFDVKD. This chain's CDR3 is CATSDPGLAGVDTQYF. In DNA form, the CDR3 reads TGTGCCACCAGTGATCCGGGACTAGCGGGAGTCGATACGCAGTATTTT.

This clonotype came up once. One junction end does not reproduce the germline sequence, and a read error may be involved. CDR3 protein: CASSTAGGPYAQYF. The CDR3 nucleotides read TGTGCCAGCAGTACAGCCGGAGGTCCCTACGCGCAGTACTTC. V usage is TRBV7-8 and J usage is TRBJ2-7; D possibly corresponds to TRBD2 (5 bases). Germline CDR1 SGHVS, CDR2 FQNEAQ. This CDR3 has 14 residues.

The J gene is TRBJ2-7, the V gene TRBV7-8; D perhaps matches TRBD2 (6 bases). The CDR3 totals 15 residues. Germline V lookup: CDR1 SGHVS, CDR2 FQNEAQ. CDR3 in amino acids: CASSLAGGPDKQHYV. The CDR3, as DNA: TGTGCCAGCAGCTTAGCGGGAGGACCCGATAAGCAGCATTACGTC.

This sequence joins TRBV7-9 and TRBJ2-7, with D possibly matching TRBD2 (6 bases). The CDR3 is 18 residues long. Trimming cost V 3 bases and J 4 bases, with 25 bases left between them. The germline V gene encodes CDR1 SEHNR and CDR2 FQNEAQ (reference sequence). DNA of the CDR3: TGTGCCAGCAGCTTTCATCGAGGCGGGGCAGCCGTTTCGTACGAGCAGTACGTC. This encodes CASSFHRGGAAVSYEQYV.

The genes are TRBV20-1 and TRBJ1-1; a weak D match, TRBD1 (6 bases). Germline V CDR1 and CDR2: DFQATT, SNEGSKA (reference sequence). This CDR3 region has 15 residues. The CDR3 DNA reads TGCAGCGTCAACGGGGGGGGGCTTAAGGACACTGAAGCTTTCTTT. Protein sequence: CSVNGGGLKDTEAFF.

This clonotype was seen only once. One end of the junction varies from germline; a read error may be responsible. The chain combines TRBV7-8 with TRBJ2-3, with D perhaps TRBD2 (6 bases). Germline-derived CDR1 and CDR2 are SGHVS and FQNEAQ. The CDR3 consists of 13 residues. The CDR3 DNA reads TGTGCCAGCAGCCTAGCGATTGGGGCCACGCCGCAGTTT. Its translation: CASSLAIGATPQF.

V gene TRBV15 combines with J gene TRBJ2-5; possibly TRBD2 for D (5 bases). The length of the CDR3 is 15 residues. V was clipped by 1 base and J by 4 bases, with 13 bases between them. CDR1 is LNHNV and CDR2 is YYDKDF in the germline V gene (reference sequence). Here the CDR3 DNA reads TGTGCCACCAGCAGAGTATCGGGGATGCCAGAGACCCAGTACTTC. Translated: CATSRVSGMPETQYF.

Concerning this clonotype itself: The junction departs from germline at one end; a sequencing error may be responsible. The V gene is TRBV7-8, the J gene TRBJ2-5; D is possibly TRBD2 (5 bases). Germline V gene lookup returns CDR1 SGHVS and CDR2 FQNEAQ. There are 14 residues in the CDR3. This chain's CDR3 is CASSLEGIAETQYF. Here the CDR3 DNA reads TGCGCCAGCAGCCTAGAGGGAATCGCCGAGACCCAGTACTTC.

As concerns this clonotype: One junction end does not reproduce the germline sequence, and a read error may be involved. V gene TRBV7-9 combines with J gene TRBJ2-6; TRBD2 agrees at 8 bases. Germline CDR1 SEHNR, CDR2 FQNEAQ (reference sequence). The CDR3 covers 17 residues. The DNA of the CDR3 is TGTGCCAGCAGCCTTCGGAGGGTCCCCGGGAGGGCTAACGTCCTGACTTTC. Encoded protein: CASSLRRVPGRANVLTF.

J is TRBJ1-1 and V is TRBV29-1; D gene ambiguous. The CDR3 is 14 residues long. Germline assignment: CDR1 SQVTM and CDR2 ANQGSEA. Deletions cut 0 bases from V and 0 bases from J, with 8 bases between. CDR3 loop: CSVEEPAVNTEAFF. The DNA for the CDR3 is TGCAGCGTTGAAGAGCCGGCAGTGAACACTGAAGCTTTCTTT.

To note about this clonotype: Sequence at one end of the junction differs from germline and may be a read error. The rearrangement uses TRBV5-1 and TRBJ2-5; D uncertain. Germline CDR1 SGHRS, CDR2 YFSETQ. This CDR3 is built from 14 residues. The CDR3 reads CASSDHSINTTQYF. In DNA, the CDR3 is TGTGCCAGCAGCGATCACAGCATCAACACGACCCAGTACTTC.

V usage is TRBV19 and J usage is TRBJ1-3; 8 bases fit TRBD1. The trim removed 3 bases at V and 0 bases at J, leaving 10 bases unmatched. The CDR3 consists of 18 residues. Germline CDR1 is LNHDA and CDR2 is SQIVND (reference sequence). CDR3 in amino acids: CASSIRTGNFYSGNTIYF. The CDR3 DNA follows: TGTGCCAGTAGTATCCGGACAGGGAATTTTTACTCTGGAAACACCATATATTTT.